This T cell receptor (beta chain) is drawn from a study of T cells in Graves' hyperthyroidism and ophthalmopathy. Overall study findings and caveats: Ophthalmopathy and stable hyperthyroidism were separated by a 13 V-J model. Onset of ophthalmopathy came a median roughly 6 months after the model predicted it.

The source material, RNA transcripts, was used to amplify TCR beta CDR3 regions. HTBI primers drove first-round RT-PCR of the TCR CDR3. TCRdb independently ran MiXCR on the multiplex PCR reads; one entry per CDR3 protein. The data contain hundreds of thousands of distinct CDR3 sequences, about 15% of them singletons. This CDR3 is built from 16 residues. V was pared by 5 bases and J by 2 bases, with 16 bases between. Germline-derived CDR1 and CDR2 are SGHTA and FQGNSA. Regarding this clonotype: Its antigen remains unidentified.

Across 18 months, stable Graves' hyperthyroidism was marked by no progression to ophthalmopathy. The source of the PBMCs was approximately 10 ml of fresh peripheral blood. Sequenced input: blood. J is TRBJ1-3 and V is TRBV7-2; D remains unclear. This clonotype was sampled from a woman aged 18-30 years with Graves' hyperthyroidism. CDR3 sequence: CASSPISLKPGNTIYF. The CDR3 nucleotides are TGTGCCAGCAGCCCGATCAGCCTTAAGCCTGGAAACACCATATATTTT.